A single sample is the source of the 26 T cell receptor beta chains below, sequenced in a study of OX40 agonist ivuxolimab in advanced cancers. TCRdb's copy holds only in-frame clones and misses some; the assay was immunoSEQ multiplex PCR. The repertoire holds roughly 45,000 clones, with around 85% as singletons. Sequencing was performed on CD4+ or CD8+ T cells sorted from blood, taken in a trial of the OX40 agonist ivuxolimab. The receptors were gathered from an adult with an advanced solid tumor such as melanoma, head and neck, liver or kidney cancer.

This CDR3 is CASSFRGAGANVLTF. CDR3 coding DNA: TGTGCCAGCAGCTTCCGGGGGGCTGGGGCCAACGTCCTGACTTTC. The V gene is TRBV5-4, the J gene TRBJ2-6; 7 positions match TRBD2. Trimming removed 2 bases from V and 2 bases from J; junction bases left unmatched: 1. Germline CDR1 reads SGHNT; CDR2 reads YYREEE (reference sequence). The CDR3 sequence is 15 residues long. The entire variable domain, with the rest obtained from reference TRBV5-4 and TRBJ2-6, is as follows: ETGVTQSPTHLIKTRGQQVTLRCSSQSGHNTVSWYQQALGQGPQFIFQYYREEENGRGNFPPRFSGLQFPNYSSELNVNALELDDSALYLCASSFRGAGANVLTFGAGSRLTVL.

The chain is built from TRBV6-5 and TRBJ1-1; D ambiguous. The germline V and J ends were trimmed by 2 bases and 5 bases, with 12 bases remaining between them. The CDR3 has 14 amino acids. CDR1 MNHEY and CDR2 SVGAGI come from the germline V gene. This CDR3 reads CASSYAAGVTEAFF. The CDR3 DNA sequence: TGTGCCAGCAGTTACGCCGCGGGCGTAACTGAAGCTTTCTTT.

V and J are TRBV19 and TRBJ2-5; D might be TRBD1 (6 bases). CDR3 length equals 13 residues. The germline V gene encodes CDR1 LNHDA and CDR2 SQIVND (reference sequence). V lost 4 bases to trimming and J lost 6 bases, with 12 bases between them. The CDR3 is CASSRGPPKTQYF. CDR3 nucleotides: TGTGCCAGTAGTAGGGGGCCTCCCAAGACCCAGTACTTC. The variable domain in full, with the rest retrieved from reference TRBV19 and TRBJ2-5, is DGGITQSPKYLFRKEGQNVTLSCEQNLNHDAMYWYRQDPGQGLRLIYYSQIVNDFQKGDIAEGYSVSREKKESFPLTVTSAQKNPTAFYLCASSRGPPKTQYFGPGTRLLVL.

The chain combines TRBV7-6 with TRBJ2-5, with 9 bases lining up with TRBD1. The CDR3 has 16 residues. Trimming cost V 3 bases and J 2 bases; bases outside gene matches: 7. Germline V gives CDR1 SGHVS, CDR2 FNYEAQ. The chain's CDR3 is CASSFSKGQGQETQYF. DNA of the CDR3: TGTGCCAGCAGCTTCAGTAAGGGACAGGGTCAAGAGACCCAGTACTTC. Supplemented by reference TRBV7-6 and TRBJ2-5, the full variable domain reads GAGVSQSPRYKVTKRGQDVALRCDPISGHVSLYWYRQALGQGPEFLTYFNYEAQQDKSGLPNDRFSAERPEGSISTLTIQRTEQRDSAMYRCASSFSKGQGQETQYFGPGTRLLVL.

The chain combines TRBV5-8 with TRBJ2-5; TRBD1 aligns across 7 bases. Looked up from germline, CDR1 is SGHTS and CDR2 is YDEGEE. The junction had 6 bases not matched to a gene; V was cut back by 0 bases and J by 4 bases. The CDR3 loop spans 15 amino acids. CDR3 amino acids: CASSLDQGVSETQYF. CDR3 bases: TGTGCCAGCAGCTTGGATCAGGGGGTTTCAGAGACCCAGTACTTC. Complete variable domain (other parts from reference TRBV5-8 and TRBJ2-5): EAGVTQSPTHLIKTRGQQATLRCSPISGHTSVYWYQQALGLGLQFLLWYDEGEERNRGNFPPRFSGRQFPNYSSELNVNALELEDSALYLCASSLDQGVSETQYFGPGTRLLVL.

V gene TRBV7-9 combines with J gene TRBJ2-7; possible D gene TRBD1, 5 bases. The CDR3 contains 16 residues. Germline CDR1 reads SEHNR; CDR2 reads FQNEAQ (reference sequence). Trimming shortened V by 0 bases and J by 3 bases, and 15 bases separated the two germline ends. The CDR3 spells CASSLALGQVVYEQYF. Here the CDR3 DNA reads TGTGCCAGCAGCTTAGCCCTGGGGCAGGTGGTCTACGAGCAGTACTTC.

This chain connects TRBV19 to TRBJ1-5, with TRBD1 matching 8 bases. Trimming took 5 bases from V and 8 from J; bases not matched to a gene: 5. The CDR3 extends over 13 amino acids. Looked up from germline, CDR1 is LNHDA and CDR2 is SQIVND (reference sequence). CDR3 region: CASSASGGKPQHF. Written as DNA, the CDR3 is TGTGCCAGTAGTGCGTCAGGGGGCAAGCCCCAGCATTTT.

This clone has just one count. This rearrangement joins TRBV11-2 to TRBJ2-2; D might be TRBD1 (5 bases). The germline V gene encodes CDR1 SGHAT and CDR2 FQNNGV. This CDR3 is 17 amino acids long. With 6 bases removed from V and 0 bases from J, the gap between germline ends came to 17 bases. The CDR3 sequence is CASSIHTGSANTGELFF. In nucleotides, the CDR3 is TGTGCCAGCAGTATACACACAGGATCCGCGAACACCGGGGAGCTGTTTTTT.

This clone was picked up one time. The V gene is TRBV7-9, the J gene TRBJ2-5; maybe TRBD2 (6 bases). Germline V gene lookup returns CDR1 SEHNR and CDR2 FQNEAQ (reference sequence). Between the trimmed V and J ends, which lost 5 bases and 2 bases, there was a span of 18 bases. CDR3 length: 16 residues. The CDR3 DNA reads TGTGCCAGCAGCCTCGGGACTCTTCCTAAACAAGAGACCCAGTACTTC. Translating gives CASSLGTLPKQETQYF.

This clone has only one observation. CDR3 nucleotide sequence: TGTGCCAGCAGTTACGGGGTGGTTTCCCCTCACTATGGCTACACCTTC. Translation gives CASSYGVVSPHYGYTF. The V and J genes are TRBV6-5 and TRBJ1-2; D ambiguous. This CDR3 is built from 16 residues. V was pared by 2 bases and J by 3 bases, with 16 bases between. In germline, CDR1 is MNHEY, CDR2 SVGAGI.

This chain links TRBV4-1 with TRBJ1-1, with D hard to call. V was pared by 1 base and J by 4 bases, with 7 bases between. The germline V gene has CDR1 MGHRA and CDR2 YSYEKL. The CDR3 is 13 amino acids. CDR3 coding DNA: TGCGCCAGCAGCCAAGTCCGGGGCACTGAAGCTTTCTTT. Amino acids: CASSQVRGTEAFF.

The CDR3, as DNA: TGTGCCAGCAGTCTATGGTCCAGGGGGGGCTACGAGCAGTACGTC. This translates into CASSLWSRGGYEQYV. The V and J genes are TRBV14 and TRBJ2-7; the D call may be TRBD1 or TRBD2 (7 bases each). The CDR3 sequence is 15 residues long. Per the germline V gene, CDR1 is SGHDN and CDR2 is FVKESK. Trimming stripped 6 bases from V and 3 bases from J, with 18 bases between.

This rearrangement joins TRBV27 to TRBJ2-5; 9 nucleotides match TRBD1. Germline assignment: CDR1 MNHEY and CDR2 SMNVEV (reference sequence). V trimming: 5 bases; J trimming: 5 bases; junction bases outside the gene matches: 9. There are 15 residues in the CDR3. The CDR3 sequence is CASSPKSGTGETQYF. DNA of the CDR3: TGTGCCAGCAGTCCGAAATCCGGGACAGGGGAGACCCAGTACTTC.

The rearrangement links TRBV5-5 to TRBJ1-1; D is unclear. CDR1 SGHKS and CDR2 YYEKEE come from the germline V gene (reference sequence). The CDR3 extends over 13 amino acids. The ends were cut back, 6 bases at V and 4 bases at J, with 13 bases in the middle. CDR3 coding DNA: TGTGCCAGCACCACTCCGGGTGGCACTGAAGCTTTCTTT. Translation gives CASTTPGGTEAFF.

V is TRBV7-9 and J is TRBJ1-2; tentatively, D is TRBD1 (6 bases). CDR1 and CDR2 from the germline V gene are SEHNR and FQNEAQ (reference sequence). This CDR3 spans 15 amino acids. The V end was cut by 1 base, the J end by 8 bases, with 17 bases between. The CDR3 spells CASSLEGVGARGYTF. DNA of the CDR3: TGTGCCAGCAGCTTAGAGGGCGTGGGGGCGCGAGGCTACACCTTC.

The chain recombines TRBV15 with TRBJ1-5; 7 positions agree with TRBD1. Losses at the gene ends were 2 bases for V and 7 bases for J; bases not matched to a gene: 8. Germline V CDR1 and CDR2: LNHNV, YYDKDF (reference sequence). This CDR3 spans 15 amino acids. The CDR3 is CATSRSRQGGQPQHF. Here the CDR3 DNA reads TGTGCCACCAGCAGATCCCGACAGGGAGGGCAGCCCCAGCATTTT.

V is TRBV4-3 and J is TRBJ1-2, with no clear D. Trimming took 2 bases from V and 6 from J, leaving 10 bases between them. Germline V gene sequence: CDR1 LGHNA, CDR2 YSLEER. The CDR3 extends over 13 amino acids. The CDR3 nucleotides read TGCGCCAGCAGCCAATTCGGAGAAGATGGCTACACCTTC. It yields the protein CASSQFGEDGYTF.

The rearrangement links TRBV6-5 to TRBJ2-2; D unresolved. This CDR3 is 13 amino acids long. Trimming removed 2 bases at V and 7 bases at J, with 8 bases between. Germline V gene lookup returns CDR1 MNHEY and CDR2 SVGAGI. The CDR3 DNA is TGTGCCAGCAGTTACGTGGGTAACGGGGAGCTGTTTTTT. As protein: CASSYVGNGELFF.

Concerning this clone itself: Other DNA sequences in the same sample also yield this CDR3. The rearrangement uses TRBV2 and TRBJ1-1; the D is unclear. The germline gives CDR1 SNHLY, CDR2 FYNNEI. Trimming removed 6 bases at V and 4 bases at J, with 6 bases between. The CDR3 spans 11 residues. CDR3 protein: CASRGGTEAFF. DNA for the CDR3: TGTGCCAGCAGGGGAGGCACTGAAGCTTTCTTT.

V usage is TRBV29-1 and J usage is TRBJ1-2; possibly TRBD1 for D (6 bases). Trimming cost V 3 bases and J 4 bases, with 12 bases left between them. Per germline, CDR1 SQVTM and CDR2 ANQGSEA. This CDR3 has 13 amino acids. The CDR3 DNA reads TGCAGCGTTGATATCGGACAGATCTATGGCTACACCTTC. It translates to CSVDIGQIYGYTF.

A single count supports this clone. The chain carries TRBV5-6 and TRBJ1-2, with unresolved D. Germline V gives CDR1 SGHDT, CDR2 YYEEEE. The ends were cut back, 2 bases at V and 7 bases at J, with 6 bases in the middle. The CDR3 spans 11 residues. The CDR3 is CASSFKFGYTF. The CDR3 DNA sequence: TGTGCCAGCAGCTTTAAATTTGGCTACACCTTC.

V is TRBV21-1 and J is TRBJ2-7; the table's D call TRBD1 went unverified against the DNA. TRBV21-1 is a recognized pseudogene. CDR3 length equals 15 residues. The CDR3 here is CASSKDRDVGDEQYV. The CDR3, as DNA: TGTGCCAGCAGCAAAGACAGGGATGTGGGCGACGAGCAGTACGTC.

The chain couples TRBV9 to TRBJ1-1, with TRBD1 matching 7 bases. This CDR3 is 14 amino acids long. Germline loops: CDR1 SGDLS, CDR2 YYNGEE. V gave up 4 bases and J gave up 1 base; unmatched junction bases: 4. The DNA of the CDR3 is TGTGCCAGCAGCACGTACAGGGGGAACACTGAAGCTTTCTTT. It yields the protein CASSTYRGNTEAFF.

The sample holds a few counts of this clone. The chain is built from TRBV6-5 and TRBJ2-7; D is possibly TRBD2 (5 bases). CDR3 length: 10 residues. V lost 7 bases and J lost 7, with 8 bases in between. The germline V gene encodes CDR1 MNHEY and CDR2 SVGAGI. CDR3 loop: CASNGVEQYV. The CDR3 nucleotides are TGTGCCAGCAACGGGGTGGAGCAGTACGTC.

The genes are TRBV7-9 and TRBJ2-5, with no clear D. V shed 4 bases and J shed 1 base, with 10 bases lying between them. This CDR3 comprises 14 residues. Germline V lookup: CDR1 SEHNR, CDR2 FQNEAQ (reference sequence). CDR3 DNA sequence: TGTGCCAGCAGCTGGAGACAAATCCAAGAGACCCAGTACTTC. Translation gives CASSWRQIQETQYF.

The CDR3 reads CASSPRTGRINSGNTIYF. The CDR3 DNA reads as TGTGCCAGCAGCCCCCGGACAGGTCGGATCAACTCTGGAAACACCATATATTTT. The chain joins TRBV7-2 to TRBJ1-3, with 7 bases lining up with TRBD1. V was pared by 5 bases and J by 0 bases, with 13 bases of the junction left unmatched. The CDR3 totals 18 residues. Germline-derived CDR1 and CDR2 are SGHTA and FQGNSA.